Listed below are T cell receptor beta chains from one sample, sequenced in a study of shared clonotypes between healthy human individuals. Using immunoSEQ multiplex PCR, the repertoire was profiled, and TCRdb retains in-frame clones only, with some absent. The profile shows about 2,200,000 clones, approximately 94% of them singletons. The sample was naive CD8+ T cells from PBMCs. These receptors were obtained from a man aged 18 to 35 in good health. Some clones in this sample may be carry-over from other donors' samples. The conserved cysteine and the conserved F or W are not part of the CDR3 here. Fields, in order: J gene, clone size, V gene, CDR3 protein. Not all rows give a size; the values are once, few, many and, for expanded clones, a class.

J: TRBJ2-7
size: .
V: TRBV4-1
CDR3: ASSPGTEGFGSYEQY

J: TRBJ2-7
size: .
V: TRBV19
CDR3: ASSIGGSYEQY

J: TRBJ2-3
size: .
V: TRBV9
CDR3: ASSVRPAGETPDTQY

J: TRBJ2-2
size: .
V: TRBV9
CDR3: ASSFSAGGSQTGELF

J: TRBJ2-7
size: once
V: TRBV30
CDR3: AWSVGTPYEQY

J: TRBJ2-7
size: .
V: TRBV27
CDR3: ASSPRMGTGDEQY

J: TRBJ2-5
size: .
V: TRBV7-6
CDR3: ASSRPRQGSGIVRETQY

J: TRBJ2-7
size: .
V: TRBV4-1
CDR3: ASSPPGTSVSYEQY

J: TRBJ1-2
size: .
V: TRBV28
CDR3: ASRDGPIRSSYGYT

J: TRBJ1-1
size: .
V: TRBV15
CDR3: ATSRAYTEAF

J: TRBJ1-1
size: .
V: TRBV15
CDR3: ATSSMKGEKNTEAF

J: TRBJ2-7
size: .
V: TRBV11-1
CDR3: ASSISGVPYEQY

J: TRBJ2-3
size: once
V: TRBV27
CDR3: ASSWGIGTDTQY

J: TRBJ1-2
size: .
V: TRBV27
CDR3: ASSLSRIHGYT

J: TRBJ1-2
size: .
V: TRBV14
CDR3: ASSFTGTQNYGYT

J: TRBJ2-6
size: .
V: TRBV7-3
CDR3: ASGRTGRAGANVLT